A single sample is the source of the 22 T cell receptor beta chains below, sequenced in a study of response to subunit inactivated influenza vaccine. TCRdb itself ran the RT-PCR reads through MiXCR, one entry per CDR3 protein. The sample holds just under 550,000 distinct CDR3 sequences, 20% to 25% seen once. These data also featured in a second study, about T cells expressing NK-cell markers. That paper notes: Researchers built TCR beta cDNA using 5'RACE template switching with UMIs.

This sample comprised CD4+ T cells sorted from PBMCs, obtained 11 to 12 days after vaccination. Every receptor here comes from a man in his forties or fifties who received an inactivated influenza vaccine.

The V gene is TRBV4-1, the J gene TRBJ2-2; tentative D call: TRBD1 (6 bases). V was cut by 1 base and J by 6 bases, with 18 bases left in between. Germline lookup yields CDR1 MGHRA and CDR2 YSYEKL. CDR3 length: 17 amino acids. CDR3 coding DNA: TGCGCCAGCAGCCAAGTCCAGGGGTCGGCTATCGCCGGGGAGCTGTTTTTT. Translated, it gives CASSQVQGSAIAGELFF.

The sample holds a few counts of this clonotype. CDR3 sequence: CASSLRGLADTQYF. CDR3 in DNA: TGTGCCAGCAGTCTCAGGGGGCTGGCAGATACGCAGTATTTT. This chain links TRBV12-3 or TRBV12-4 with TRBJ2-3; 8 nucleotides agree with TRBD1. This CDR3 is built from 14 residues. The V and J ends lost 5 bases and 4 bases, in that order; junction bases with no gene match: 5.

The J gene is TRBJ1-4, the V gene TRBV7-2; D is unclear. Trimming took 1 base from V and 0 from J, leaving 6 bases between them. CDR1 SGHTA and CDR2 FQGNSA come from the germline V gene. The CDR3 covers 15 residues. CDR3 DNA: TGTGCCAGCAGCTTAGGGGTGACAACTAATGAAAAACTGTTTTTT. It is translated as CASSLGVTTNEKLFF.

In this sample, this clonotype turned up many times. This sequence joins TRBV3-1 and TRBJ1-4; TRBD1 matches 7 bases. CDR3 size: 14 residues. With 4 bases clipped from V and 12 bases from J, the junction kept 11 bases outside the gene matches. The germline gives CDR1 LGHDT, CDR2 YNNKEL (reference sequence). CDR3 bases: TGTGCCAGCAGCCTTCGCAGGACAGGAGAGGAACTGTTTTTT. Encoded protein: CASSLRRTGEELFF.

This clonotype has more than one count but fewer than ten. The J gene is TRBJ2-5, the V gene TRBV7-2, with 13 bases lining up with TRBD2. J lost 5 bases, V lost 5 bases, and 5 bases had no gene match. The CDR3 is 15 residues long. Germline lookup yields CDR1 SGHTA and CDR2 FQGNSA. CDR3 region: CASSTGLAGAETQYF. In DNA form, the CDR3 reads TGTGCCAGCAGCACCGGACTAGCGGGAGCTGAGACCCAGTACTTC.

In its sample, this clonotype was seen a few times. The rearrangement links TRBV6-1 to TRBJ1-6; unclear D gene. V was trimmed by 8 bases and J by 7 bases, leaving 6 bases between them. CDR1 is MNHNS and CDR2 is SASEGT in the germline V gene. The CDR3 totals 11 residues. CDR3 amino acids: CASQGNSPLHF. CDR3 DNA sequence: TGTGCCAGCCAAGGGAATTCACCCCTCCACTTT.

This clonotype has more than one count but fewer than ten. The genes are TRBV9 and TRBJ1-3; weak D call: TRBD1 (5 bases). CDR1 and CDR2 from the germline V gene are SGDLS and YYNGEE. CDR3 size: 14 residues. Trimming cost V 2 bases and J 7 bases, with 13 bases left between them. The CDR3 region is CASSVQGGYNTIYF. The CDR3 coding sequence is TGTGCCAGCAGCGTCCAGGGTGGGTATAACACCATATATTTT.

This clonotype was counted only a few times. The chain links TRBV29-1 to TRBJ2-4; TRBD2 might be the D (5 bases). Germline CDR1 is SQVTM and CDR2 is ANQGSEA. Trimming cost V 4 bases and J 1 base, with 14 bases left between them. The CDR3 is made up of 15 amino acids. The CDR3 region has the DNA TGCAGCGTTGTTTCGGGTCCGGGGGCCAAAAACATTCAGTACTTC. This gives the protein CSVVSGPGAKNIQYF.

CDR3 in DNA: TGTGCCAGCAGCGTAGGGCAGGCGGAGGCCGTCCAGTACTTC. Translating it yields CASSVGQAEAVQYF. This chain links TRBV9 with TRBJ2-7; D possibly corresponds to TRBD2 (5 bases). V was shortened by 0 bases and J by 10 bases, with 17 bases between the two germline ends. The CDR3 has 14 residues. Germline V gene data show CDR1 as SGDLS and CDR2 as YYNGEE. The variable domain in full, completed from reference TRBV9 and TRBJ2-7, reads DSGVTQTPKHLITATGQRVTLRCSPRSGDLSVYWYQQSLDQGLQFLIQYYNGEERAKGNILERFSAQQFPDLHSELNLSSLELGDSALYFCASSVGQAEAVQYFGPGTRLTVT.

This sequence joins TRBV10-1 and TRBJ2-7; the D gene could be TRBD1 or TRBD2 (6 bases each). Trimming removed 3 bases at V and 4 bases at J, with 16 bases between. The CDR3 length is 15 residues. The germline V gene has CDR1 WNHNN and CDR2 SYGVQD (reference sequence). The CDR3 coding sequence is TGCGCCAGCAGTGACGGACAGTTAGGAGGGTACGAGCAGTACTTC. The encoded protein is CASSDGQLGGYEQYF.

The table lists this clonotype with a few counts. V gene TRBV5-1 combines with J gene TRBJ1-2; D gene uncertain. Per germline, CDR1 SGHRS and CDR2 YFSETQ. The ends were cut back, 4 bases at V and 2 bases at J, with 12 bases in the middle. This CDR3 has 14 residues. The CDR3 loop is CASSLAPGNYGYTF. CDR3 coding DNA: TGCGCCAGCAGCCTTGCGCCGGGGAACTATGGCTACACCTTC.

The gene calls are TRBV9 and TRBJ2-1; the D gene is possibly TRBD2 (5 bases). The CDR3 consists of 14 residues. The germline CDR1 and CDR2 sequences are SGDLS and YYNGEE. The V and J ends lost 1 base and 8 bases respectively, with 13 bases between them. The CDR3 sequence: CASSVIPADYEQFF. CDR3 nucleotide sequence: TGTGCCAGCAGCGTAATTCCAGCGGACTATGAGCAGTTCTTC.

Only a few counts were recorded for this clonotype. CDR3 DNA: TGCGCCAGTTCGGGACAAGCGCTCGGAGATACGCAGTATTTT. This gives the protein CASSGQALGDTQYF. This rearrangement joins TRBV5-1 to TRBJ2-3; D is perhaps TRBD1 (6 bases). The CDR3 spans 14 residues. Germline assignment: CDR1 SGHRS and CDR2 YFSETQ. V was pared by 8 bases and J by 5 bases, with 18 bases between.

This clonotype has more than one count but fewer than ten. The CDR3 sequence: CASSRTSSQETQYF. In nucleotides, the CDR3 is TGTGCCAGCTCACGGACTAGTTCCCAAGAGACCCAGTACTTC. The rearrangement joins TRBV18 to TRBJ2-5; 7 nucleotides match TRBD2. The CDR3 runs to 14 residues. CDR1 KGHSH and CDR2 LQKENI come from the germline V gene. V lost 4 bases, J lost 1 base, and 3 bases stayed unmatched.

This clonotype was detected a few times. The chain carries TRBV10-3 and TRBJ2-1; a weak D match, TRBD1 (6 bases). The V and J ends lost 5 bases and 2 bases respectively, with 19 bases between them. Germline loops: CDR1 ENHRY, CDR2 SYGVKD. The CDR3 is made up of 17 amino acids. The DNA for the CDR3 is TGTGCCATCAGTCCGGGACAATTGAGTTCGACCTACAATGAGCAGTTCTTC. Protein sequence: CAISPGQLSSTYNEQFF.

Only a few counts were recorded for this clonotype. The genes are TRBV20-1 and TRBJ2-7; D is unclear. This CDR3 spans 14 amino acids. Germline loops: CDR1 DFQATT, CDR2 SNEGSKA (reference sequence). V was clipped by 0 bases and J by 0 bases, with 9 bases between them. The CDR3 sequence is CSARDSGYSYEQYF. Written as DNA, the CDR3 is TGCAGTGCTAGAGACTCAGGTTACTCCTACGAGCAGTACTTC.

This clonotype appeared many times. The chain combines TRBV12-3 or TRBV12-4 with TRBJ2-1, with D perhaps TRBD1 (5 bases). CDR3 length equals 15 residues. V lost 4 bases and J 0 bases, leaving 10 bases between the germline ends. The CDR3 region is CASSWRTSSYNEQFF. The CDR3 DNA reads TGTGCCAGCAGTTGGCGGACAAGCTCCTACAATGAGCAGTTCTTC.

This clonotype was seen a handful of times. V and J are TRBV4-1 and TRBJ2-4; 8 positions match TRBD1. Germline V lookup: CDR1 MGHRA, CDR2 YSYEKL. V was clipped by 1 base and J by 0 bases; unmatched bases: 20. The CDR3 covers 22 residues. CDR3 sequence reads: CASSQASTGQGTITKAKNIQYF. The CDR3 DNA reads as TGCGCCAGCAGCCAAGCATCCACAGGACAGGGCACAATTACTAAAGCCAAAAACATTCAGTACTTC.

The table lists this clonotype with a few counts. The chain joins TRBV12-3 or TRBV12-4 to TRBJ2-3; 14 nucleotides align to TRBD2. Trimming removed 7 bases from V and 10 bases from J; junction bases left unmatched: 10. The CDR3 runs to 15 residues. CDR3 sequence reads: CASTGTSGGITSQYF. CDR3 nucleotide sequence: TGTGCCAGCACGGGGACTAGCGGGGGCATAACTTCGCAGTATTTT.

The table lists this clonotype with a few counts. This CDR3 is CSASLAGTYNEQFF. The CDR3 region has the DNA TGCAGTGCTAGTTTGGCGGGGACTTACAATGAGCAGTTCTTC. The chain links TRBV20-1 to TRBJ2-1; possibly TRBD2 for D (6 bases). CDR1 is DFQATT, CDR2 SNEGSKA, per germline (reference sequence). Trimming took 3 bases from V and 4 from J, leaving 13 bases between them. CDR3 length equals 14 residues.

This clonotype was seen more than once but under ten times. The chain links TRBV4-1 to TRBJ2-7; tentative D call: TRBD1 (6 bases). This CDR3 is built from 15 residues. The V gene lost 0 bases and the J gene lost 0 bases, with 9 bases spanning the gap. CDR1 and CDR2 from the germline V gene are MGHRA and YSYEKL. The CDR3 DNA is TGCGCCAGCAGCCAAGAAACAGGGTTCTCCTACGAGCAGTACTTC. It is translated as CASSQETGFSYEQYF.

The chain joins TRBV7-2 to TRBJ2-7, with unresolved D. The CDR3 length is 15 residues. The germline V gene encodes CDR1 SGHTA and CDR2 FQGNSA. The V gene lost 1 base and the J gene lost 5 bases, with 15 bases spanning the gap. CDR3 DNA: TGTGCCAGCAGCTTAGAGATTGGGGTTCGGGACGAGCAGTACTTC. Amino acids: CASSLEIGVRDEQYF.